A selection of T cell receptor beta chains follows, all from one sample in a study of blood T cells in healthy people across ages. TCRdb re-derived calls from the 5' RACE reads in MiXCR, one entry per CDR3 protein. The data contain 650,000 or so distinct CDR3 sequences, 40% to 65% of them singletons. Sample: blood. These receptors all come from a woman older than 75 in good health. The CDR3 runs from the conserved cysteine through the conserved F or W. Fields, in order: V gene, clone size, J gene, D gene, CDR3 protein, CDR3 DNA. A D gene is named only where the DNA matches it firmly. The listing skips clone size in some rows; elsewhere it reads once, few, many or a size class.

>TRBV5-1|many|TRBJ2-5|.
CASSLVGQQETQYF
TGCGCCAGCAGCTTGGTCGGACAGCAAGAGACCCAGTACTTC
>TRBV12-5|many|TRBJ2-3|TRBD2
CASDNRGAGTSGPDTQYF
TGTGCTAGTGACAACAGGGGGGCCGGGACTAGCGGCCCAGATACGCAGTATTTT
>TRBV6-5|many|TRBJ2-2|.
CASSYSVGNTGELFF
TGTGCCAGCAGTTACTCCGTGGGGAACACCGGGGAGCTGTTTTTT
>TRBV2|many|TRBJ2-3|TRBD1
CASTAPGQGSSTDTQYF
TGTGCCAGCACCGCGCCCGGACAGGGGTCGAGCACAGATACGCAGTATTTT
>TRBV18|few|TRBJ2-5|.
CASSPGTWETQYF
TGTGCCAGCTCACCAGGGACATGGGAGACCCAGTACTTC
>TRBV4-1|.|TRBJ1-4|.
CASSSPESVEKLFF
TGCGCCAGCAGCTCCCCGGAAAGTGTGGAAAAACTGTTTTTT
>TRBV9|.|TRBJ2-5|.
CASSVEGSRETQYF
TGTGCCAGCAGCGTAGAGGGTAGCCGCGAGACCCAGTACTTC
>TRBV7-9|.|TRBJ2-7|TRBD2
CASSLVGQGLSDEQYF
TGTGCCAGCAGCTTAGTTGGCCAGGGACTAAGTGACGAGCAGTACTTC
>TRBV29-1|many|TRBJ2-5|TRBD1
CSVGRDSLRGETQYF
TGCAGCGTTGGCCGGGACAGTCTTCGGGGAGAGACCCAGTACTTC
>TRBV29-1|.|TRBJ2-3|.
CSVVPPMENTQYF
TGCAGCGTTGTACCCCCGATGGAAAATACGCAGTATTTT
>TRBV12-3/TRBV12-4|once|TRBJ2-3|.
CASSLGSSPGDTQYF
TGTGCCAGCAGTTTAGGGAGTTCTCCCGGAGATACGCAGTATTTT
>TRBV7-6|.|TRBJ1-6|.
CASSLKGSNSPLHF
TGTGCCAGCAGCTTAAAAGGCTCTAATTCACCCCTCCACTTT
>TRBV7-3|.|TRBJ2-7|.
CASSFGWRSYNEQYF
TGTGCCAGCAGCTTCGGCTGGAGATCCTACAATGAGCAGTACTTC